One sample yielded the 23 T cell receptor beta chains listed below, sequenced in a study of PD-L1 blockade in urothelial cancer. The protocol was immunoSEQ multiplex PCR, while the TCRdb copy is restricted to in-frame clones and leaves out a portion. The table includes tens of thousands of clones, about 85% detected once. Specified time point: pretreatment peripheral blood. The specimen was PBMCs, collected around atezolizumab (anti-PD-L1) treatment. These receptors came from a man aged 60-69 years with urothelial cancer.

This chain connects TRBV5-4 to TRBJ2-3; 8 bases are a match to TRBD1. This CDR3 spans 16 amino acids. J gave up 5 bases and V 2 bases, and 10 bases lay outside the gene matches. Germline-derived CDR1 and CDR2 are SGHNT and YYREEE (reference sequence). The CDR3 coding sequence is TGTGCCAGCAGCTTAAGATCAGGGGGCGCGAAAGATACGCAGTATTTT. It yields the protein CASSLRSGGAKDTQYF.

The J gene is TRBJ2-7, the V gene TRBV7-2; perhaps TRBD1 as D (6 bases). The germline CDR1 and CDR2 sequences are SGHTA and FQGNSA. The CDR3 is 13 amino acids. V was cut by 1 base and J by 6 bases, with 10 bases left in between. The CDR3 here is CASSLEWGLEQYF. CDR3 coding DNA: TGTGCCAGCAGCTTAGAGTGGGGGCTCGAGCAGTACTTC.

The chain employs TRBV10-3 and TRBJ2-1; no definite D call. Trimming took off 8 bases at V and 4 bases at J, with 6 bases between the two ends. CDR3 length equals 11 residues. CDR1 ENHRY and CDR2 SYGVKD come from the germline V gene. In nucleotides, the CDR3 is TGTGCCATCTGGAGTTACAATGAGCAGTTCTTC. As protein: CAIWSYNEQFF.

The rearrangement links TRBV5-1 to TRBJ2-7; TRBD2 might be the D (5 bases). The CDR3 spans 14 residues. Trimming shortened V by 4 bases and J by 0 bases, and 11 bases separated the two germline ends. CDR1 and CDR2 from the germline V gene are SGHRS and YFSETQ. The CDR3 nucleotides read TGCGCCAGCAGCCGGGGTGCTTCCTCCTACGAGCAGTACTTC. Translated, it gives CASSRGASSYEQYF.

The rearrangement links TRBV12-5 to TRBJ2-7, with D maybe TRBD1 (6 bases). This CDR3 contains 13 residues. CDR1 LGHNT and CDR2 FRNRAP come from the germline V gene. The V and J ends lost 6 bases and 1 base respectively, with 10 bases between them. The CDR3 protein is CASGPTGSYEQYF. In DNA form, the CDR3 reads TGTGCTAGTGGCCCGACAGGTTCCTACGAGCAGTACTTC. The whole variable domain, filled in from reference TRBV12-5 and TRBJ2-7, reads DARVTQTPRHKVTEMGQEVTMRCQPILGHNTVFWYRQTMMQGLELLAYFRNRAPLDDSGMPKDRFSAEMPDATLATLKIQPSEPRDSAVYFCASGPTGSYEQYFGPGTRLTVT.

The rearrangement uses TRBV2 and TRBJ1-2; 8 bases fit TRBD1. Germline assignment: CDR1 SNHLY and CDR2 FYNNEI. The trim removed 5 bases at V and 4 bases at J, leaving 6 bases unmatched. CDR3 size: 14 residues. CDR3 residues: CASSSRTGSYGYTF. The DNA for the CDR3 is TGTGCCAGCAGTTCCCGGACAGGGAGCTATGGCTACACCTTC.

The chain is built from TRBV11-3 and TRBJ1-1, with TRBD1 as a possible D gene (6 bases). The germline CDR1 and CDR2 sequences are SGHNT and YENEEA. This CDR3 has 17 amino acids. Trimming took off 7 bases at V and 1 base at J, with 22 bases between the two ends. CDR3 nucleotide sequence: TGTGCCAGCAACAAAATTCAGGCCACAGGGAAGAACACTGAAGCTTTCTTT. Protein: CASNKIQATGKNTEAFF.

The chain combines TRBV2 with TRBJ2-3; TRBD2 matches at 14 bases. Losses at the gene ends were 7 bases for V and 5 bases for J; bases not matched to a gene: 8. This CDR3 has 16 amino acids. From germline, CDR1 is SNHLY and CDR2 FYNNEI. The CDR3 coding sequence is TGTGCCAGCACCCGGGGACTAGCGGGGGACGGAGATACGCAGTATTTT. It translates to CASTRGLAGDGDTQYF.

This clone has a single count. The chain employs TRBV30 and TRBJ2-7; TRBD2 agrees at 12 bases. The V segment lost 4 bases and the J segment 4 bases; nucleotides outside the gene matches: 5. CDR1 GTSNPN and CDR2 SVGIG come from the germline V gene (reference sequence). The CDR3 sequence is 14 residues long. The CDR3 DNA follows: TGTGCCTGGACCCCGGGACTAGCGGGTTACGAGCAGTACTTC. It yields the protein CAWTPGLAGYEQYF.

The chain has TRBV7-9 and TRBJ1-3, with D possibly being TRBD1 (6 bases). Germline V gene lookup returns CDR1 SEHNR and CDR2 FQNEAQ (reference sequence). CDR3 length: 13 residues. V lost 4 bases to trimming and J lost 4 bases, with 8 bases between them. The chain's CDR3 is CASSYGQGNTIYF. Written as DNA, the CDR3 is TGTGCCAGCAGCTACGGACAGGGAAACACCATATATTTT.

This rearrangement joins TRBV5-1 to TRBJ2-3; a possible D gene is TRBD2 (5 bases). Germline V gene sequence: CDR1 SGHRS, CDR2 YFSETQ. V was trimmed by 5 bases and J by 6 bases, leaving 13 bases between them. The CDR3 extends over 13 amino acids. In nucleotides, the CDR3 is TGCGCCAGCAGGGAGGCAACGGGGGATACGCAGTATTTT. It yields the protein CASREATGDTQYF.

The chain combines TRBV7-9 with TRBJ2-5; possibly TRBD2 for D (5 bases). Germline-derived CDR1 and CDR2 are SEHNR and FQNEAQ (reference sequence). This CDR3 has 16 amino acids. V gave up 5 bases and J gave up 3 bases, with 19 bases separating them. CDR3 DNA: TGTGCCAGCAGCGCTCGGAGAGGGAAGGAAAAAGAGACCCAGTACTTC. As protein: CASSARRGKEKETQYF.

This clone has only a few counts. The chain employs TRBV7-3 and TRBJ2-2; a possible D gene is TRBD1 (6 bases). Per the germline V gene, CDR1 is SGHTA and CDR2 is FQGTGA. The V end lost 5 bases, the J end lost 6 bases, and 10 bases lay between the germline ends. CDR3 length: 13 amino acids. CDR3 sequence reads: CASSRTVSGELFF. The CDR3 DNA reads TGTGCCAGCAGCCGGACAGTGTCCGGGGAGCTGTTTTTT.

This clone occurred once. The genes are TRBV28 and TRBJ1-4; D may be TRBD1 (5 bases). CDR3 size: 11 residues. Germline V gene sequence: CDR1 MDHEN, CDR2 SYDVKM. V lost 8 bases, J lost 7 bases, and 8 bases lay in between. The CDR3 sequence: CASAGPEKLFF. DNA for the CDR3: TGTGCCAGCGCGGGGCCTGAAAAACTGTTTTTT.

This chain joins TRBV7-2 and TRBJ2-2; a weak D match, TRBD1 (6 bases). Germline V gives CDR1 SGHTA, CDR2 FQGNSA. This CDR3 comprises 14 residues. Deletions cut 4 bases from V and 0 bases from J, with 6 bases between. The CDR3 DNA reads as TGTGCCAGCAGCTGGGACACGAACACCGGGGAGCTGTTTTTT. Its translation is CASSWDTNTGELFF.

The chain uses TRBV5-1 and TRBJ2-7; 9 positions match TRBD1. The CDR3 has 15 amino acids. Germline V CDR1 and CDR2: SGHRS, YFSETQ. V lost 4 bases and J lost 1; bases outside the gene matches: 6. The CDR3 sequence is CASSAGQGRSYEQYF. The CDR3 nucleotides are TGCGCCAGCAGCGCCGGACAGGGGAGGTCCTACGAGCAGTACTTC.

V is TRBV9 and J is TRBJ1-2; 9 nucleotides align to TRBD1. The CDR3 contains 15 residues. J lost 6 bases, V lost 4 bases, and 10 bases had no gene match. The germline CDR1 and CDR2 sequences are SGDLS and YYNGEE. CDR3 loop: CASSQAPGQGDGYTF. For the CDR3, the DNA is TGTGCCAGCAGCCAAGCTCCGGGACAGGGAGATGGCTACACCTTC.

V usage is TRBV5-8 and J usage is TRBJ1-2; D remains unclear. Deletions cut 4 bases from V and 2 bases from J, with 9 bases between. The CDR3 consists of 13 residues. Per germline, CDR1 SGHTS and CDR2 YDEGEE. Here the CDR3 reads CASSPYTNYGYTF. In nucleotides, the CDR3 is TGTGCCAGCAGCCCATACACGAACTATGGCTACACCTTC.

The rearrangement joins TRBV11-2 to TRBJ2-1; possibly TRBD2 for D (6 bases). Germline V gene data show CDR1 as SGHAT and CDR2 as FQNNGV. CDR3 length equals 16 residues. V was shortened by 4 bases and J by 9 bases, with 22 bases between the two germline ends. The CDR3 bases are TGTGCCAGCAGCTCCCCGGGACTGGGGTTTGTTCGTGAGCAGTTCTTC. Translating gives CASSSPGLGFVREQFF.

This chain connects TRBV4-2 to TRBJ2-3; TRBD2 is a possible D gene (5 bases). The length of the CDR3 is 18 residues. Germline V CDR1 and CDR2: LGHNA, YNFKEQ. Trimming stripped 0 bases from V and 2 bases from J, with 18 bases between. For the CDR3, the DNA is TGTGCCAGCAGCCAAGATCCTCCTACTAGACGGAACACAGATACGCAGTATTTT. Its translation is CASSQDPPTRRNTDTQYF.

As to this clone: One junction end disagrees with the germline gene, perhaps due to a read error. This chain links TRBV7-7 with TRBJ1-4; unclear D gene. CDR3 length: 13 residues. CDR1 and CDR2 (germline): SSHAT, FNYEAQ (reference sequence). The CDR3 here is CASSATRNEKLFF. In DNA, the CDR3 is TGTGCTAGCAGCGCCACTAGGAATGAAAAACTGTTTTTT.

This clone was picked up one time. The chain recombines TRBV28 with TRBJ2-5; D may be TRBD2 (5 bases). The CDR3 has 13 amino acids. The germline CDR1 and CDR2 sequences are MDHEN and SYDVKM. With 4 bases removed from V and 5 bases from J, the gap between germline ends came to 11 bases. CDR3 DNA sequence: TGTGCCAGCAGTTATCAATCGGGGGAGACCCAGTACTTC. Encoded protein: CASSYQSGETQYF. Using reference TRBV28 and TRBJ2-5 for the parts outside the CDR3, the full variable domain is DVKVTQSSRYLVKRTGEKVFLECVQDMDHENMFWYRQDPGLGLRLIYFSYDVKMKEKGDIPEGYSVSREKKERFSLILESASTNQTSMYLCASSYQSGETQYFGPGTRLLVL.

The chain is built from TRBV4-3 and TRBJ1-4; unclear D gene. Trimming cost V 0 bases and J 8 bases, with 13 bases left between them. The length of the CDR3 is 15 residues. Germline V lookup: CDR1 LGHNA, CDR2 YSLEER. CDR3 region: CASSQEAGGGEKLFF. CDR3 nucleotide sequence: TGCGCCAGCAGCCAAGAGGCCGGAGGCGGGGAAAAACTGTTTTTT.